Following are 27 T cell receptor beta chains from one sample sequenced in a study of blood T cell repertoires in COVID-19. Assay: immunoSEQ multiplex PCR; the TCRdb copy retains only in-frame clones and omits some. Seen here are fewer than 250,000 clones, 80% to 90% observed once, and the top ten hold approximately 4.2%. Sequencing used PBMCs or T cells enriched from blood (not recorded which). The receptor source for this set is a woman aged 40 to 55 with acute COVID-19.

The chain has TRBV15 and TRBJ2-3; unclear D gene. Per the germline V gene, CDR1 is LNHNV and CDR2 is YYDKDF (reference sequence). The CDR3 is 12 residues long. V was clipped by 1 base and J by 6 bases, with 5 bases between them. CDR3 residues: CATSRAVDTQYF. CDR3 in DNA: TGTGCCACCAGCAGAGCAGTGGATACGCAGTATTTT.

The gene calls are TRBV2 and TRBJ1-1, with D possibly being TRBD1 (5 bases). The CDR3 spans 14 residues. V was clipped by 2 bases and J by 0 bases, with 7 bases between them. Germline V CDR1 and CDR2: SNHLY, FYNNEI. The CDR3 DNA reads TGTGCCAGCAGTGAACAGGGAATGAACACTGAAGCTTTCTTT. Amino acids: CASSEQGMNTEAFF.

This clone was found once. The CDR3 coding sequence is TGTGCCATCGGGACACTCGGCGAGCAGTACTTC. It is translated as CAIGTLGEQYF. The genes are TRBV10-3 and TRBJ2-7; maybe TRBD1 (6 bases). Trimming took 8 bases from V and 6 from J, leaving 11 bases between them. This CDR3 has 11 residues. Germline V CDR1 and CDR2: ENHRY, SYGVKD.

Only a few counts were recorded for this clone. The J gene is TRBJ1-1, the V gene TRBV4-3, with TRBD1 as a possible D gene (6 bases). The germline gives CDR1 LGHNA, CDR2 YSLEER. The length of the CDR3 is 15 residues. The germline V and J ends were trimmed by 2 bases and 1 base, with 11 bases remaining between them. In DNA, the CDR3 is TGCGCCAGCAGCCAACTAGGGACACAGAACACTGAAGCTTTCTTT. This sequence encodes CASSQLGTQNTEAFF.

This chain uses TRBV2 with TRBJ1-5; TRBD1 matches at 11 bases. CDR1 and CDR2 (germline): SNHLY, FYNNEI. The junction had 5 bases not matched to a gene; V was cut back by 6 bases and J by 4 bases. The CDR3 loop spans 15 amino acids. The CDR3 region is CASRGQGVENQPQHF. CDR3 nucleotide sequence: TGTGCCAGCAGGGGACAGGGGGTTGAGAATCAGCCCCAGCATTTT.

The V call is TRBV4-2, the J call TRBJ2-6; tentative D call: TRBD2 (5 bases). Germline CDR1 reads LGHNA; CDR2 reads YNFKEQ. Trimming stripped 1 base from V and 3 bases from J, with 7 bases between. The CDR3 spans 15 residues. CDR3 coding DNA: TGTGCCAGCAGCCAAGCAGAGGGTGGGGCCAACGTCCTGACTTTC. Translating gives CASSQAEGGANVLTF.

The rearrangement joins TRBV19 to TRBJ2-1; 8 bases agree with TRBD2. Germline loops: CDR1 LNHDA, CDR2 SQIVND (reference sequence). The CDR3 extends over 17 amino acids. V shed 6 bases and J 8 bases; nucleotides not matched to a gene: 18. CDR3 sequence: CASRVSGSGSVLHEQFF. CDR3 coding DNA: TGTGCCAGTAGAGTATCAGGGAGCGGGAGTGTCCTCCATGAGCAGTTCTTC.

The chain carries TRBV27 and TRBJ2-4; the match to TRBD2 covers 10 bases. V dropped 5 bases and J dropped 7; count of bases not matched to a gene: 14. CDR1 and CDR2 from the germline V gene are MNHEY and SMNVEV (reference sequence). The CDR3 has 17 amino acids. The CDR3, as DNA: TGTGCCAGCAGTATGACTAGCGGGCTGAGCGGTAAGAACATTCAGTACTTC. It translates to CASSMTSGLSGKNIQYF.

The rearrangement joins TRBV14 to TRBJ2-3; TRBD1 might be the D (6 bases). V was pared by 0 bases and J by 6 bases, with 10 bases between. The germline CDR1 and CDR2 sequences are SGHDN and FVKESK. The length of the CDR3 is 14 residues. CDR3 residues: CASSQERGYDTQYF. The CDR3 DNA reads TGTGCCAGCAGCCAAGAGAGGGGGTACGATACGCAGTATTTT. The full variable domain, rest sourced from reference TRBV14 and TRBJ2-3, is EAGVTQFPSHSVIEKGQTVTLRCDPISGHDNLYWYRRVMGKEIKFLLHFVKESKQDESGMPNNRFLAERTGGTYSTLKVQPAELEDSGVYFCASSQERGYDTQYFGPGTRLTVL.

The genes are TRBV5-1 and TRBJ2-1; 9 bases match TRBD2. CDR3 size: 14 residues. Germline V lookup: CDR1 SGHRS, CDR2 YFSETQ. With 6 bases clipped from V and 8 bases from J, the junction kept 9 bases outside the gene matches. The CDR3 spells CASTPGLARYEQFF. The CDR3 nucleotides read TGCGCCAGCACCCCGGGACTAGCTAGGTATGAGCAGTTCTTC.

The chain carries TRBV5-1 and TRBJ2-1; the match to TRBD2 covers 15 bases. The CDR3 covers 16 residues. The germline gives CDR1 SGHRS, CDR2 YFSETQ. J lost 6 bases, V lost 4 bases, and 5 bases had no gene match. The CDR3 DNA follows: TGCGCCAGCAGCCCCCGGACTAGCGGGAGGGCCAATGAGCAGTTCTTC. Its translation: CASSPRTSGRANEQFF.

CDR3 bases: TGTGCCATCAGTGGGGACAGGTCGAACACCGGGGAGCTGTTTTTT. As protein: CAISGDRSNTGELFF. This chain joins TRBV10-3 and TRBJ2-2; TRBD1 matches 8 bases. J lost 0 bases, V lost 4 bases, and 1 base had no gene match. Per the germline V gene, CDR1 is ENHRY and CDR2 is SYGVKD. This CDR3 region has 15 residues.

The chain recombines TRBV4-1 with TRBJ1-5; possible D gene TRBD1, 6 bases. Germline CDR1 reads MGHRA; CDR2 reads YSYEKL. V was pared by 1 base and J by 6 bases, with 13 bases between. The length of the CDR3 is 15 residues. The CDR3 region is CASSQVGGEAQPQHF. CDR3 DNA: TGCGCCAGCAGCCAAGTAGGGGGAGAAGCTCAGCCCCAGCATTTT.

V and J are TRBV5-1 and TRBJ2-3; TRBD1 agrees at 11 bases. CDR1 SGHRS and CDR2 YFSETQ come from the germline V gene. With V trimmed by 2 bases and J by 2 bases, 7 bases remained unmatched. This CDR3 has 17 amino acids. The CDR3 loop reads CASSLDPGQGVTDTQYF. As DNA, the CDR3 is TGCGCCAGCAGCTTAGACCCGGGACAGGGGGTCACAGATACGCAGTATTTT.

This clone was observed a handful of times. The genes are TRBV5-1 and TRBJ2-2; TRBD1 matches at 10 bases. The CDR3 is made up of 17 amino acids. CDR1 is SGHRS, CDR2 YFSETQ, per germline. The junction had 8 bases not matched to a gene; V was cut back by 2 bases and J by 4 bases. The CDR3 bases are TGCGCCAGCAGCTTCATCCCGACAGGGGGCGGCACCGGGGAGCTGTTTTTT. Translated, it gives CASSFIPTGGGTGELFF.

This chain uses TRBV13 with TRBJ2-1; D gene uncertain. This CDR3 region has 15 residues. V lost 3 bases and J lost 0, with 9 bases in between. Germline V gives CDR1 PRHDT, CDR2 FYEKMQ (reference sequence). DNA of the CDR3: TGTGCCAGCAGCTTCGGTAGAGGCTCCTACAATGAGCAGTTCTTC. Translating it yields CASSFGRGSYNEQFF. Combining the CDR3 with reference TRBV13 and TRBJ2-1 gives the whole variable domain AAGVIQSPRHLIKEKRETATLKCYPIPRHDTVYWYQQGPGQDPQFLISFYEKMQSDKGSIPDRFSAQQFSDYHSELNMSSLELGDSALYFCASSFGRGSYNEQFFGPGTRLTVL.

The gene calls are TRBV18 and TRBJ1-4; 7 bases are a match to TRBD1. Germline trimming cut 1 base from V and 0 bases from J; bases unmatched to any gene: 5. Germline values: CDR1 KGHSH, CDR2 LQKENI. The CDR3 length is 17 residues. The CDR3 DNA reads as TGTGCCAGCTCACCACTAAGACAGGGATCAACTAATGAAAAACTGTTTTTT. This sequence encodes CASSPLRQGSTNEKLFF. Full variable domain (missing parts from reference TRBV18 and TRBJ1-4): NAGVMQNPRHLVRRRGQEARLRCSPMKGHSHVYWYRQLPEEGLKFMVYLQKENIIDESGMPKERFSAEFPKEGPSILRIQQVVRGDSAAYFCASSPLRQGSTNEKLFFGSGTQLSVL.

The V call is TRBV2, the J call TRBJ2-7, with a weak D call TRBD1 (6 bases). The germline V and J ends were trimmed by 5 bases and 6 bases, with 17 bases remaining between them. The CDR3 covers 14 residues. Germline V gene lookup returns CDR1 SNHLY and CDR2 FYNNEI. The CDR3, as DNA: TGTGCCAGCAGTAACAGGGTAGAGGCGTCCGAGCAGTACTTC. Translating it yields CASSNRVEASEQYF. Using reference TRBV2 and TRBJ2-7 for the parts outside the CDR3, the full variable domain is EPEVTQTPSHQVTQMGQEVILRCVPISNHLYFYWYRQILGQKVEFLVSFYNNEISEKSEIFDDQFSVERPDGSNFTLKIRSTKLEDSAMYFCASSNRVEASEQYFGPGTRLTVT.

This rearrangement joins TRBV6-2 or TRBV6-3 to TRBJ2-1; possibly TRBD1 for D (5 bases). The CDR3 totals 15 residues. Deletions cut 2 bases from V and 7 bases from J, with 15 bases between. The germline CDR1 and CDR2 sequences are MNHEY and SVGEGT. The chain's CDR3 is CASSYDSPPQNEQFF. The CDR3, as DNA: TGTGCCAGCAGTTACGACAGTCCGCCCCAGAATGAGCAGTTCTTC.

This sequence joins TRBV18 and TRBJ1-1; D remains unclear. The CDR3 is 14 amino acids. Trimming took 2 bases from V and 1 from J, leaving 8 bases between them. Per the germline V gene, CDR1 is KGHSH and CDR2 is LQKENI. The CDR3 protein is CASSPDEGNTEAFF. CDR3 sequence (DNA): TGTGCCAGCTCACCAGACGAGGGGAACACTGAAGCTTTCTTT.

The chain uses TRBV7-9 and TRBJ2-1, with 11 bases aligning to TRBD2. Germline lookup yields CDR1 SEHNR and CDR2 FQNEAQ (reference sequence). The CDR3 has 18 residues. With V trimmed by 1 base and J by 8 bases, 13 bases remained unmatched. CDR3 in amino acids: CASSLDPRLAGFSDEQFF. The CDR3 coding sequence is TGTGCCAGCAGCTTAGACCCTAGACTAGCGGGATTTAGTGATGAGCAGTTCTTC.

The rearrangement joins TRBV12-3 or TRBV12-4 to TRBJ1-1; TRBD1 is a possible D gene (5 bases). This CDR3 comprises 13 residues. V gave up 6 bases and J gave up 9 bases, with 17 bases separating them. The CDR3 spells CASSYTQEGQAFF. Here the CDR3 DNA reads TGTGCCAGCAGCTATACCCAGGAGGGGCAAGCTTTCTTT.

The CDR3 DNA reads TGCAGTGCTAGTGTCGCAGGGCGCGAGCAGTACTTC. This codes for CSASVAGREQYF. The rearrangement links TRBV20-1 to TRBJ2-7; D possibly corresponds to TRBD1 (5 bases). The CDR3 totals 12 residues. The germline V gene encodes CDR1 DFQATT and CDR2 SNEGSKA (reference sequence). The V end was cut by 3 bases, the J end by 6 bases, with 12 bases between.

J is TRBJ2-3 and V is TRBV28; TRBD1 matches at 7 bases. The CDR3 covers 16 residues. The junction had 8 bases not matched to a gene; V was cut back by 5 bases and J by 0 bases. From germline, CDR1 is MDHEN and CDR2 SYDVKM. CDR3 DNA sequence: TGTGCCAGCAGTCCCCGGTGGACAGGAAGCACAGATACGCAGTATTTT. This codes for CASSPRWTGSTDTQYF.

The chain joins TRBV15 to TRBJ1-2, with D perhaps matching TRBD1 (6 bases). The CDR3 runs to 14 residues. Germline V gene lookup returns CDR1 LNHNV and CDR2 YYDKDF (reference sequence). The V end was cut by 0 bases, the J end by 5 bases, with 10 bases between. The CDR3 sequence: CATSRDIGGYGYTF. The CDR3 region has the DNA TGTGCCACCAGCAGAGATATAGGGGGATATGGCTACACCTTC.

V is TRBV7-8 and J is TRBJ1-3, with 8 nucleotides matching TRBD1. The CDR3 has 16 amino acids. V shed 3 bases, J shed 5 bases, and the junction held 9 bases outside the gene matches. Germline V gene lookup returns CDR1 SGHVS and CDR2 FQNEAQ. In DNA, the CDR3 is TGTGCCAGCAGCTTTGACAGGGGAGGGGGTAGAAACACCATATATTTT. This translates into CASSFDRGGGRNTIYF. Looking up the rest from reference TRBV7-8 and TRBJ1-3 gives the full variable domain: GAGVSQSPRYKVAKRGQDVALRCDPISGHVSLFWYQQALGQGPEFLTYFQNEAQLDKSGLPSDRFFAERPEGSVSTLKIQRTQQEDSAVYLCASSFDRGGGRNTIYFGEGSWLTVV.

This sequence joins TRBV7-2 and TRBJ2-7; 10 bases line up with TRBD2. With V trimmed by 1 base and J by 3 bases, 15 bases remained unmatched. Germline CDR1 and CDR2: SGHTA and FQGNSA. CDR3 size: 19 residues. The CDR3 sequence: CASSLDGLSWTSGVYEQYF. The CDR3 nucleotides are TGTGCCAGCAGCTTAGACGGGCTCTCATGGACTAGCGGAGTCTACGAGCAGTACTTC.